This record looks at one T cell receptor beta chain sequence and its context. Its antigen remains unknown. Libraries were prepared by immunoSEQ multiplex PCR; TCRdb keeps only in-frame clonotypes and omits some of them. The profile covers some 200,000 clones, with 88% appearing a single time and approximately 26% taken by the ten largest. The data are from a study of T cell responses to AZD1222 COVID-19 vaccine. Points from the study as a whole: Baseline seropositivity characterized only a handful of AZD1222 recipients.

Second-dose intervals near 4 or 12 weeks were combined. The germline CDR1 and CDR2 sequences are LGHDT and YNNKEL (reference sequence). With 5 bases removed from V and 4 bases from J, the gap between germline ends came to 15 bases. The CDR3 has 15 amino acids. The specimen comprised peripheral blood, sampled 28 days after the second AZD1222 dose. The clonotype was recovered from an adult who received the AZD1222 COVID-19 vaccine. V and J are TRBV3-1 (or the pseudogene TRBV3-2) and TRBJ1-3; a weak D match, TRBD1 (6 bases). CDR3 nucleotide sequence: TGTGCCAGCAGCAGCCGGGACAACTGGGGAAACACCATATATTTT. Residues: CASSSRDNWGNTIYF.